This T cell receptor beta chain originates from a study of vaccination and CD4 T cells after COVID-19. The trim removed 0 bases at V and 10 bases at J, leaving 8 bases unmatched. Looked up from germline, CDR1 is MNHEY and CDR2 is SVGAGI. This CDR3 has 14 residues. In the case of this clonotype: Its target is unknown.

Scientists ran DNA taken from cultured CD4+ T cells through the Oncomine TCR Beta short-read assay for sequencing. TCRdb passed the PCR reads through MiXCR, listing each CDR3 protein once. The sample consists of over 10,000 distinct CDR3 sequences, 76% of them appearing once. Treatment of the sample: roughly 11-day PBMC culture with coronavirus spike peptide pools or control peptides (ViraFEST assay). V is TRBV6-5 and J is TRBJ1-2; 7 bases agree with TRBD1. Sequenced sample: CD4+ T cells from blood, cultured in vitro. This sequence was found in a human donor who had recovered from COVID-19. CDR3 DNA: TGTGCCAGCAGTTACTCTCAGGGGGTGTTAGACTACACCTTC. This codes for CASSYSQGVLDYTF.